A single sample is the source of the 5 T cell receptor beta chains below, sequenced in a study of technical replicates of blood from a few donors. TCRdb keeps only in-frame clones here, not all; method: immunoSEQ multiplex PCR. The data show 100,000 or so clones, roughly 96% seen once. The sample consisted of T cells isolated from PBMCs. These receptors were collected from a human donor in good health.

The chain joins TRBV10-1 to TRBJ2-3; perhaps TRBD2 as D (6 bases). The V end lost 1 base, the J end lost 1 base, and 12 bases lay between the germline ends. Germline-derived CDR1 and CDR2 are WNHNN and SYGVQD (reference sequence). The CDR3 runs 16 residues. CDR3 bases: TGCGCCAGCAGTGAGTTATGGAGGGGAGGCACAGATACGCAGTATTTT. This encodes CASSELWRGGTDTQYF.

The rearrangement uses TRBV7-9 and TRBJ2-1; 7 nucleotides align to TRBD1. This CDR3 has 15 residues. V lost 3 bases and J lost 8; bases outside the gene matches: 10. Germline CDR1 reads SEHNR; CDR2 reads FQNEAQ (reference sequence). CDR3 loop: CASSFLTGQEYEQFF. The CDR3 bases are TGTGCCAGCAGCTTTTTGACAGGGCAGGAATATGAGCAGTTCTTC.

This clone was seen only once. The rearrangement uses TRBV19 and TRBJ2-2; 7 positions agree with TRBD1. Germline V gives CDR1 LNHDA, CDR2 SQIVND (reference sequence). V lost 1 base and J lost 3; bases outside the gene matches: 5. This CDR3 spans 16 amino acids. CDR3 nucleotides: TGTGCCAGTAGTATAGTAGGCAGGGGGTACACCGGGGAGCTGTTTTTT. Translating gives CASSIVGRGYTGELFF.

The chain joins TRBV7-9 to TRBJ1-2; D remains ambiguous. CDR3 length: 16 residues. The ends were cut back, 1 base at V and 0 bases at J, with 12 bases in the middle. The germline V gene has CDR1 SEHNR and CDR2 FQNEAQ (reference sequence). CDR3 bases: TGTGCCAGCAGCTTAGGGGGAGGGCCAGCTAACTATGGCTACACCTTC. Translation: CASSLGGGPANYGYTF.

V usage is TRBV15 and J usage is TRBJ1-1; D ambiguous. CDR1 LNHNV and CDR2 YYDKDF come from the germline V gene (reference sequence). Trimming removed 0 bases from V and 3 bases from J, with 14 bases in between. This CDR3 contains 16 residues. CDR3 bases: TGTGCCACCAGCAGAGATATCGGGGTAGGCGACACTGAAGCTTTCTTT. It yields the protein CATSRDIGVGDTEAFF.